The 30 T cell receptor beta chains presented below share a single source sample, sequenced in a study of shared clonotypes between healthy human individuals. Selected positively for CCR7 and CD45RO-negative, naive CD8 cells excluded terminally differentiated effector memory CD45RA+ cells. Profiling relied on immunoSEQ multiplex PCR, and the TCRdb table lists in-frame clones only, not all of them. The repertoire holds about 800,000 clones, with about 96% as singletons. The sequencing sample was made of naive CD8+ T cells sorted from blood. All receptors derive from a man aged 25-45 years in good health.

The CDR3 reads CASRRHYSGANVLTF. CDR3 DNA sequence: TGTGCCAGCAGAAGACACTACTCTGGGGCCAACGTCCTGACTTTC. The genes are TRBV6-5 and TRBJ2-6; D gene uncertain. The CDR3 covers 15 residues. Trimming cost V 6 bases and J 0 bases, with 9 bases left between them. Germline V gives CDR1 MNHEY, CDR2 SVGAGI.

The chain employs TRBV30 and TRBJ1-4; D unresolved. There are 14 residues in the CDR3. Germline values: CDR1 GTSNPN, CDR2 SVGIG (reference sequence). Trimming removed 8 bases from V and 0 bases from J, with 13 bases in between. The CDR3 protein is CAVSYSATNEKLFF. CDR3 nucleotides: TGTGCCGTCTCCTACAGTGCAACTAATGAAAAACTGTTTTTT.

The CDR3 coding sequence is TGTGCCAGCAGCCGGACTAGCGGACCGACCCAGTACTTC. Its translation: CASSRTSGPTQYF. The V and J genes are TRBV5-4 and TRBJ2-5, with 10 positions matching TRBD2. Germline V gene lookup returns CDR1 SGHNT and CDR2 YYREEE (reference sequence). Trimming took 4 bases from V and 7 from J; bases not matched to a gene: 4. The CDR3 length is 13 residues.

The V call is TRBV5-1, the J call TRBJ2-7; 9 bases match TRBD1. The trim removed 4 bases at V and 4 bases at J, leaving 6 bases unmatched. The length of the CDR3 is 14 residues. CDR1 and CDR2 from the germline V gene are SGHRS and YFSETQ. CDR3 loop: CASSPGTGIYEQYF. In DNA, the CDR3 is TGCGCCAGCAGCCCCGGGACAGGGATATACGAGCAGTACTTC.

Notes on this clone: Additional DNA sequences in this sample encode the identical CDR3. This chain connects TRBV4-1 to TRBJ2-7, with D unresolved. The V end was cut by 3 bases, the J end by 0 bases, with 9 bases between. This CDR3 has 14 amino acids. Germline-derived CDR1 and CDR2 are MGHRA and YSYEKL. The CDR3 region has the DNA TGCGCCAGCAGCCAGGAACCGGGCTCCTACGAGCAGTACTTC. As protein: CASSQEPGSYEQYF.

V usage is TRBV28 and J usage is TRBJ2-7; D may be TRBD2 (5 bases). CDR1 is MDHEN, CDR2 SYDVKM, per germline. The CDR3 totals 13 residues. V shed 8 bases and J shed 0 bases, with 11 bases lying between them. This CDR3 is CASGEGSSYEQYF. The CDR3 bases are TGTGCCAGCGGAGAGGGTAGCTCCTACGAGCAGTACTTC.

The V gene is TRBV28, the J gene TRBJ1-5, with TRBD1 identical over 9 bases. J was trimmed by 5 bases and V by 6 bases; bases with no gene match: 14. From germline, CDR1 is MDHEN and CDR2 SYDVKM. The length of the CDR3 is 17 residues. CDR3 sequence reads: CASRGRARDRDDQPQHF. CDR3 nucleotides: TGTGCCAGCAGAGGCCGCGCGAGGGACAGGGACGATCAGCCCCAGCATTTT.

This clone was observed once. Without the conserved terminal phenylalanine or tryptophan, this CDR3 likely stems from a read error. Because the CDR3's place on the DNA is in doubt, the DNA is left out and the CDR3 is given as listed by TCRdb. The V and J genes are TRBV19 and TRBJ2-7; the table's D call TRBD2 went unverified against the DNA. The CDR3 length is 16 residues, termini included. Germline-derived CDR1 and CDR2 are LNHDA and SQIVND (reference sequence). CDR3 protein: CASSMSREGETGMEVS.

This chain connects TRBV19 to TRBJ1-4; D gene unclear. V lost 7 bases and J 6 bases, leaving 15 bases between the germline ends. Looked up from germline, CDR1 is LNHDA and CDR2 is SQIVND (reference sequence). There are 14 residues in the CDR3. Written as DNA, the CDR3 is TGTGCCAGTACATATGCGAGCACGGATGAAAAACTGTTTTTT. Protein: CASTYASTDEKLFF. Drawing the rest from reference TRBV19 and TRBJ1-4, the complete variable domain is DGGITQSPKYLFRKEGQNVTLSCEQNLNHDAMYWYRQDPGQGLRLIYYSQIVNDFQKGDIAEGYSVSREKKESFPLTVTSAQKNPTAFYLCASTYASTDEKLFFGSGTQLSVL.

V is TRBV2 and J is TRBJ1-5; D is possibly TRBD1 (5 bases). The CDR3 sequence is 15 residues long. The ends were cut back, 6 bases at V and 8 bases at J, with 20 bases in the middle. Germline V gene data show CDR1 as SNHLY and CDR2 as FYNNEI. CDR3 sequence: CASREVQMGGEPQHF. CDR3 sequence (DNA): TGTGCCAGCAGGGAGGTACAAATGGGGGGGGAGCCCCAGCATTTT.

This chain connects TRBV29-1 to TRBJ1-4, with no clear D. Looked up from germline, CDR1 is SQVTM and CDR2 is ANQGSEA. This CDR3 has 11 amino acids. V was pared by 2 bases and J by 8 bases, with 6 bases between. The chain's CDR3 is CSVEIEEKLFF. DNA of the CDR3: TGCAGCGTTGAAATAGAGGAAAAACTGTTTTTT.

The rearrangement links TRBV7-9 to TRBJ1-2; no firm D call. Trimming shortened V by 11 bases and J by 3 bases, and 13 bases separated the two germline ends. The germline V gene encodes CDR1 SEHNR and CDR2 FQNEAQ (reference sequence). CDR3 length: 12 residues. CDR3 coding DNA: TGTGCCGCAGCTCACGATTACTATGGCTACACCTTC. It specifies CAAAHDYYGYTF. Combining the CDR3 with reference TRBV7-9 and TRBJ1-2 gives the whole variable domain DTGVSQNPRHKITKRGQNVTFRCDPISEHNRLYWYRQTLGQGPEFLTYFQNEAQLEKSRLLSDRFSAERPKGSFSTLEIQRTEQGDSAMYLCAAAHDYYGYTFGSGTRLTVV.

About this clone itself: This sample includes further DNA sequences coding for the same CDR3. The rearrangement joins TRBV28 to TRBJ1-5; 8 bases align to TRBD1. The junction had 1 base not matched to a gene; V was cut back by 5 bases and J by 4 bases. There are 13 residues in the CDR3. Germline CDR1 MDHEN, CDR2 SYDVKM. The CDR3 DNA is TGTGCCAGCAGTGGACAGGGTAATCAGCCCCAGCATTTT. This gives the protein CASSGQGNQPQHF.

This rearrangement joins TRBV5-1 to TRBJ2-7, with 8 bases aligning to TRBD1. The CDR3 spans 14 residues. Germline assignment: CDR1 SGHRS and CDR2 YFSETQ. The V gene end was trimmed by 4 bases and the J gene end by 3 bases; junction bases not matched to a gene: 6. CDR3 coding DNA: TGCGCCAGCAGCCCTGGGACAGGAGACTACGAGCAGTACTTC. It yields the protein CASSPGTGDYEQYF.

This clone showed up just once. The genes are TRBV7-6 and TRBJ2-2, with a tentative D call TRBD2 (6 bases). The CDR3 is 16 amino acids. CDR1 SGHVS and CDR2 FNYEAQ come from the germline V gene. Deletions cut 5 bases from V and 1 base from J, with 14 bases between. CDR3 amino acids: CASSKEGGVNTGELFF. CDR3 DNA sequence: TGTGCCAGCAGCAAAGAGGGCGGGGTGAACACCGGGGAGCTGTTTTTT.

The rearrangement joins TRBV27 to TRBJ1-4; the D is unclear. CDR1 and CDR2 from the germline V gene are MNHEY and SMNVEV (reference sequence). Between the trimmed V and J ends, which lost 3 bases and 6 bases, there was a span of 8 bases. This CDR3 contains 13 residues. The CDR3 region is CASSFDPDEKLFF. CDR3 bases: TGTGCCAGCAGTTTTGATCCGGATGAAAAACTGTTTTTT.

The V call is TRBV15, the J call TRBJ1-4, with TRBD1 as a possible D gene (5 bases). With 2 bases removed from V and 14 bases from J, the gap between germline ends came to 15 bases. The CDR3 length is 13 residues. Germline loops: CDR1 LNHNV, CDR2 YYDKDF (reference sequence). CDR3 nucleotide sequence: TGTGCCACCAGCAGATGGCAGGGAATAGAGCTGTTTTTT. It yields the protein CATSRWQGIELFF.

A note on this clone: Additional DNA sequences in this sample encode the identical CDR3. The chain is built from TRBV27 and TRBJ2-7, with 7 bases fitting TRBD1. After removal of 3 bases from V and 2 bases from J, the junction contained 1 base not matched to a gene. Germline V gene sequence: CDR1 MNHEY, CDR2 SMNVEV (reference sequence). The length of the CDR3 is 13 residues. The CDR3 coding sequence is TGTGCCAGCAGTTTGGGACAGACCTACGAGCAGTACTTC. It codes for CASSLGQTYEQYF.

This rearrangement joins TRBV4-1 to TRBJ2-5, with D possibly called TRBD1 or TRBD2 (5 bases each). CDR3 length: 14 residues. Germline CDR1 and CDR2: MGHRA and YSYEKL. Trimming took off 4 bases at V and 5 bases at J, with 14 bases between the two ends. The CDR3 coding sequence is TGCGCCAGCAGCCGGATACGGGGCTTGGAGACCCAGTACTTC. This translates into CASSRIRGLETQYF.

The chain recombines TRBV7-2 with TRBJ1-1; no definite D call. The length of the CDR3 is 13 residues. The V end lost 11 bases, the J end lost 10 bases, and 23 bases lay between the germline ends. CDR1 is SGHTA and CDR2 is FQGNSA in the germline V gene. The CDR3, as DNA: TGTGCCGGAAGTACGGCAGGCATCGGTTTAGCTTTCTTT. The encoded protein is CAGSTAGIGLAFF. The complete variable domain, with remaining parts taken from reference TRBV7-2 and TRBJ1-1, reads GAGVSQSPSNKVTEKGKDVELRCDPISGHTALYWYRQSLGQGLEFLIYFQGNSAPDKSGLPSDRFSAERTGGSVSTLTIQRTQQEDSAVYLCAGSTAGIGLAFFGQGTRLTVV.

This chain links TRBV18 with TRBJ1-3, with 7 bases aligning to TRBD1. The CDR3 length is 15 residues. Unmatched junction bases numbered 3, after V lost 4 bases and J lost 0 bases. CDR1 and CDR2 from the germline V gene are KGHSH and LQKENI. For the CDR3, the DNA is TGTGCCAGCTCACAGGGACAGAGCTCTGGAAACACCATATATTTT. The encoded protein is CASSQGQSSGNTIYF. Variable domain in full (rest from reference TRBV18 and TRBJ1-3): NAGVMQNPRHLVRRRGQEARLRCSPMKGHSHVYWYRQLPEEGLKFMVYLQKENIIDESGMPKERFSAEFPKEGPSILRIQQVVRGDSAAYFCASSQGQSSGNTIYFGEGSWLTVV.

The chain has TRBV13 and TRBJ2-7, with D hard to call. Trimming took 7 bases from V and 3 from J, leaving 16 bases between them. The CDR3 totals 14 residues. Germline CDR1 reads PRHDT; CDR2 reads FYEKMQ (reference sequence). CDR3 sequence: CASTADTTNYEQYF. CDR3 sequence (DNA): TGTGCCAGCACCGCCGACACGACGAACTACGAGCAGTACTTC.

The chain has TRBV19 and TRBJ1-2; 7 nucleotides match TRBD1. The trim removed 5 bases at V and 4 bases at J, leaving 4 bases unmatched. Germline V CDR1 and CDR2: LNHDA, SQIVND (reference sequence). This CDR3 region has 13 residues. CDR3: CASSWDSGYGYTF. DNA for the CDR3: TGTGCCAGTAGTTGGGACAGCGGCTATGGCTACACCTTC.

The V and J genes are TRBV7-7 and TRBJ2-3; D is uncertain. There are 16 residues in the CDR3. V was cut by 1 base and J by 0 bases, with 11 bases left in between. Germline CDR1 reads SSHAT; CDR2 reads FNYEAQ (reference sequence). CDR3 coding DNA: TGTGCCAGCAGCTTAGATGTAGGTGGGAGCACAGATACGCAGTATTTT. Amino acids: CASSLDVGGSTDTQYF.

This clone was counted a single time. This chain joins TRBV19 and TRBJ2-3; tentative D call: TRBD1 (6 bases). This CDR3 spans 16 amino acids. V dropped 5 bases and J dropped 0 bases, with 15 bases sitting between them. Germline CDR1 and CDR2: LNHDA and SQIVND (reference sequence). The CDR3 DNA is TGTGCCAGTAGTTTCGGGACAACTTCTAGCACAGATACGCAGTATTTT. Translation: CASSFGTTSSTDTQYF.

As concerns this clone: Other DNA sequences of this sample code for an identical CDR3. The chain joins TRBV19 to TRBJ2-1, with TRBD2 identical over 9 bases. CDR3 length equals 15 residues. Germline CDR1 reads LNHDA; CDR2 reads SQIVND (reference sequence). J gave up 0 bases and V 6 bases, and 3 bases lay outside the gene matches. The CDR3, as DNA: TGTGCCAGTAGCTTTAGCGGGAGCTCCTACAATGAGCAGTTCTTC. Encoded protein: CASSFSGSSYNEQFF.

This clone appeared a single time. CDR3 protein: CASSFGQEYNEQFF. CDR3 DNA: TGTGCCAGCAGCTTCGGACAGGAGTACAATGAGCAGTTCTTC. This chain connects TRBV5-6 to TRBJ2-1; 7 positions match TRBD1. Germline CDR1 reads SGHDT; CDR2 reads YYEEEE. This CDR3 contains 14 residues. Trimming cost V 2 bases and J 4 bases; bases outside gene matches: 3.

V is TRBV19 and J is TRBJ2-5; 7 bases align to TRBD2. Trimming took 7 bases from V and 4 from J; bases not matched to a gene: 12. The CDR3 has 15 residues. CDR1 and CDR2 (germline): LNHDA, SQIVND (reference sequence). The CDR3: CASKPAGGRGETQYF. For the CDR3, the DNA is TGTGCCAGTAAACCCGCCGGGGGGAGAGGAGAGACCCAGTACTTC. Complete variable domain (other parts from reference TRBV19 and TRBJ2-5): DGGITQSPKYLFRKEGQNVTLSCEQNLNHDAMYWYRQDPGQGLRLIYYSQIVNDFQKGDIAEGYSVSREKKESFPLTVTSAQKNPTAFYLCASKPAGGRGETQYFGPGTRLLVL.

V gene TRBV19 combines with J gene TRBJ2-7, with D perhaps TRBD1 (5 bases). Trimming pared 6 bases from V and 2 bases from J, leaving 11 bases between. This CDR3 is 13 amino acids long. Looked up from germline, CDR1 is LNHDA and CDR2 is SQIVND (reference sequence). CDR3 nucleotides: TGTGCCAGTAGAGGCTCGGACACCTACGAGCAGTACTTC. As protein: CASRGSDTYEQYF.

CDR3 bases: TGTGCCATCAGTGAATTCGGGGGTGGCGGTGAGCAGTTCTTC. It codes for CAISEFGGGGEQFF. The chain uses TRBV10-3 and TRBJ2-1, with D possibly TRBD2 on 6 matching bases. The V end lost 3 bases, the J end lost 9 bases, and 15 bases lay between the germline ends. The germline CDR1 and CDR2 sequences are ENHRY and SYGVKD. The CDR3 contains 14 residues.